Below, one T cell receptor (beta chain) is given with its context. Its antigen is undetermined. This specimen comes from a study of cytomegalovirus exposure and HLA in healthy donors. General observations from the study: Most TCR sequences were uncommon, yet certain public TCRs appeared in many donors. The authors enumerated 164 TCR beta chains as linked to cytomegalovirus.

V lost 3 bases to trimming and J lost 0 bases; unmatched junction nucleotides: 9. Germline V gene sequence: CDR1 SGDLS, CDR2 YYNGEE. The CDR3 is 18 residues long. PCR primers comprised 60 Vbeta and 13 Jbeta primers. Sequencing used immunoSEQ multiplex PCR; TCRdb keeps in-frame clones, though not all of them. The sample has about 110,000 clones; approximately 71% are singletons. The chain combines TRBV9 with TRBJ2-2; 9 bases are shared with TRBD2. The sequencing input was PBMCs. This sequence originates from a man in his forties in good health and CMV-seronegative. The CDR3 is CASSALGGGGANTGELFF. Written as DNA, the CDR3 is TGTGCCAGCAGCGCCTTGGGGGGCGGGGGGGCGAACACCGGGGAGCTGTTTTTT. Full variable domain (rest looked up from reference TRBV9 and TRBJ2-2): DSGVTQTPKHLITATGQRVTLRCSPRSGDLSVYWYQQSLDQGLQFLIQYYNGEERAKGNILERFSAQQFPDLHSELNLSSLELGDSALYFCASSALGGGGANTGELFFGEGSRLTVL.